Listed below are T cell receptor beta chains from one sample, sequenced in a study of blood T cell repertoires in COVID-19. Profiling relied on immunoSEQ multiplex PCR, and the TCRdb table lists in-frame clones only, not all of them. The sample includes 200,000 or so clones, approximately 83% of them seen just once. The source material was peripheral blood. These receptors were taken from a man aged 55 to 70 with acute or convalescent COVID-19. The CDR3 runs from the conserved cysteine through the conserved F or W. D genes are given only for firm matches. Clone size, where shown, is once, few, many, or a class for clones that have expanded.

TRBV9	TRBJ2-3	.	once	CASSTQGMTDTQYF
TRBV19	TRBJ1-5	.	.	CASQGRGDQPQHF
TRBV7-9	TRBJ2-1	TRBD2	.	CASSDWGLAGRNEQFF
TRBV4-3	TRBJ2-1	TRBD2	once	CASSHFSGSSYNEQFF
TRBV2	TRBJ2-5	.	.	CASNRPSEETQYF
TRBV19	TRBJ1-2	TRBD1	.	CASFSGTASFYGYTF
TRBV5-4	TRBJ2-7	TRBD2	.	CASTPSPGLAGDEQYF
TRBV11-1	TRBJ1-3	.	once	CASSPKDRGSGNTIYF
TRBV9	TRBJ2-3	.	.	CASTRRGDTQYF
TRBV10-3	TRBJ2-2	.	once	CAIGSGEGTGELFF
TRBV7-3	TRBJ2-1	.	.	CASSPGLYSYNEQFF
TRBV4-3	TRBJ2-3	.	once	CASSQDASRGTDTQYF
TRBV28	TRBJ1-1	TRBD1	.	CASRARGQRNTEAFF
TRBV9	TRBJ2-1	TRBD2	few	CASSVQDGRGLWNEQFF
TRBV28	TRBJ2-7	.	.	CASSSTASSYEQYF
TRBV2	TRBJ2-3	TRBD2	.	CASKREGAGGPGTDTQYF
TRBV28	TRBJ2-7	.	once	CASSLLAYEQYF
TRBV10-3	TRBJ2-6	.	few	CAISLSLGANVLTF
TRBV15	TRBJ2-1	.	.	CATSGDFYDEQFF
TRBV6-2/TRBV6-3	TRBJ2-7	TRBD2	.	CASSSGTTSGSGISYEQYF
TRBV11-2	TRBJ2-3	TRBD1	.	CASSLGGTGRSDTQYF
TRBV5-4	TRBJ2-1	TRBD1	.	CASSLGGDRVYNEQFF
TRBV28	TRBJ1-2	.	.	CASSRVDGGEGYTF
TRBV5-1	TRBJ2-7	.	.	CASSLGSTNGEQYF
TRBV19	TRBJ1-5	.	.	CASSTTGPRGGQPQHF
TRBV9	TRBJ1-6	.	.	CASSVVLDSPLHF
TRBV27	TRBJ2-7	TRBD1	.	CASSNSGGSYEQYF
TRBV13	TRBJ2-1	.	.	CASSLDGEGFYNEQFF
TRBV6-1	TRBJ2-7	.	.	CASSESSGPEQYF
TRBV27	TRBJ2-7	.	.	CASSLREPYEQYF
TRBV18	TRBJ1-2	.	.	CASSPYRGMEGYTF
TRBV5-4	TRBJ1-6	.	once	CASSPAGGNSPLHF
TRBV7-9	TRBJ2-1	TRBD2	.	CASSSRLAGGNPNEQFF
TRBV18	TRBJ2-1	.	.	CASSLGQEGEQFF
TRBV23-1	TRBJ2-4	.	.	CASSQSRACSAKNIQYF
TRBV2	TRBJ2-1	.	.	CASTTNLAYGRDRSYNEQFF
TRBV7-9	TRBJ1-4	TRBD1	few	CASSSPGQASQLFF
TRBV25-1	TRBJ2-7	TRBD1	.	CASSDPRTGGQYEQYF
TRBV3-1/TRBV3-2	TRBJ2-7	.	.	CASSQGGGGRSVEQYF
TRBV7-3	TRBJ2-3	TRBD2	.	CASSLLAGWSTDTQYF
TRBV5-3	TRBJ2-4	TRBD1	.	CARSSGQGSKNIQYF
TRBV11-2	TRBJ2-1	TRBD2	.	CASSLEIAGGRNEQFF